The rows below give T cell receptor beta chains drawn from one sample of a study of CD8 T cells in Susac syndrome. One entry per CDR3 protein results from TCRdb running MiXCR on the immunoSEQ multiplex PCR reads. The sample has 240,000 or so distinct CDR3 sequences, 90% to 97% seen once. Sample: CD4+ T cells from PBMCs. The receptors shown here come from a human donor with Susac syndrome. Both conserved end residues are trimmed from each CDR3. Fields, in order: V gene, D gene, J gene, CDR3 protein. D genes are given only for firm matches.

V: TRBV20-1; D: TRBD2; J: TRBJ2-2; CDR3: SASRSGMSPTGELF
V: TRBV5-1; D: TRBD2; J: TRBJ2-1; CDR3: ASSLIAGKLRNEQF
V: TRBV30; D: -; J: TRBJ1-2; CDR3: AWSALGGTYGYT
V: TRBV7-9; D: TRBD1; J: TRBJ2-1; CDR3: ASSNQGADEQF
V: TRBV2; D: TRBD1; J: TRBJ1-5; CDR3: ASSERTGAGNQPQH
V: TRBV20-1; D: -; J: TRBJ2-2; CDR3: SATTGNTGELF
V: TRBV12-2; D: -; J: TRBJ2-7; CDR3: ASRVRPGNSYEQY
V: TRBV12-3/TRBV12-4; D: -; J: TRBJ2-7; CDR3: ASSSSGASALTYEQY
V: TRBV6-5; D: -; J: TRBJ2-3; CDR3: ASSYRATDTQY
V: TRBV12-3/TRBV12-4; D: TRBD2; J: TRBJ2-1; CDR3: ASSPSGTLPYNEQF
V: TRBV29-1; D: -; J: TRBJ1-1; CDR3: SVERVILTEAF
V: TRBV20-1; D: -; J: TRBJ2-1; CDR3: STQGGGEQF
V: TRBV11-3; D: -; J: TRBJ2-4; CDR3: ASSPGRNKNIQY
V: TRBV18; D: -; J: TRBJ1-5; CDR3: ASSPDGGSNQPQH
V: TRBV11-2; D: -; J: TRBJ2-3; CDR3: ASSFVLGLADTQY
V: TRBV6-6; D: -; J: TRBJ2-7; CDR3: ASSSYRESNEQY
V: TRBV5-1; D: TRBD1; J: TRBJ2-1; CDR3: ASSLGQGAPENEQF
V: TRBV11-2; D: -; J: TRBJ2-7; CDR3: ASSSVPGQGTLAGVTYEQY
V: TRBV25-1; D: TRBD1; J: TRBJ1-1; CDR3: ASSGNRGWGVNTEAF
V: TRBV20-1; D: -; J: TRBJ2-5; CDR3: SARAGQETQY
V: TRBV28; D: TRBD1; J: TRBJ2-7; CDR3: ASIQGESAYEQY
V: TRBV24-1; D: -; J: TRBJ2-1; CDR3: ATSDRSYLYGDEQF
V: TRBV29-1; D: TRBD2; J: TRBJ2-1; CDR3: SVKTRTSGRTEQF
V: TRBV18; D: -; J: TRBJ1-5; CDR3: ASSPNRDNQPQH
V: TRBV6-4; D: TRBD2; J: TRBJ2-3; CDR3: ASSDSKGLSLN
V: TRBV4-1; D: -; J: TRBJ1-5; CDR3: ASSQERSVNQPQH
V: TRBV2; D: TRBD1; J: TRBJ1-2; CDR3: ASSNPLRGPTYGYT
V: TRBV14; D: -; J: TRBJ2-3; CDR3: ASSPRLTDTQY
V: TRBV25-1; D: TRBD1; J: TRBJ1-4; CDR3: ASSEWGQVEKLF
V: TRBV25-1; D: -; J: TRBJ2-5; CDR3: ASSGSPGAGEETQY
V: TRBV18; D: -; J: TRBJ2-1; CDR3: ASSLLPNEQF
V: TRBV20-1; D: -; J: TRBJ1-5; CDR3: SARPGLGDQPQH
V: TRBV7-9; D: -; J: TRBJ2-7; CDR3: ASRGALGYEQY
V: TRBV5-1; D: -; J: TRBJ1-1; CDR3: ASYQGTLNTEAF
V: TRBV29-1; D: -; J: TRBJ2-1; CDR3: SVSSSYNEQF
V: TRBV9; D: -; J: TRBJ1-2; CDR3: ASSVDNYGYT
V: TRBV20-1; D: TRBD1; J: TRBJ2-7; CDR3: SAKPGTVTYEQY
V: TRBV12-3/TRBV12-4; D: -; J: TRBJ1-1; CDR3: ASSEQSNTEAF
V: TRBV5-6; D: -; J: TRBJ2-5; CDR3: ASSFLAPAGQETQY
V: TRBV29-1; D: -; J: TRBJ1-3; CDR3: SASEGNTIY
V: TRBV5-1; D: -; J: TRBJ2-5; CDR3: ASSLAVSQKTQY
V: TRBV19; D: -; J: TRBJ2-5; CDR3: ASALGSGQETQY